This T cell receptor (beta chain) was sequenced during a study of cytomegalovirus exposure and HLA in healthy donors. Study information: Earlier, 100 million or so unique TCR beta sequences were recovered from roughly 200 million T cells by an analysis.

Broader study findings: As a later analysis showed, a missense DCLRE1C variant was linked to trimming of TCR beta V- and J-genes. Reports indicate that TCR beta sequences accurately predicted the HLA-A and HLA-B alleles of most subjects.

PCR employed 60 Vbeta and 13 Jbeta primers. The assay was immunoSEQ multiplex PCR, and TCRdb's table has in-frame clones only and misses some. The table has about 180,000 clones, over 70% seen once. V gave up 10 bases and J gave up 2 bases, with 16 bases separating them. The CDR3 extends over 13 amino acids. In germline, CDR1 is SGHDT, CDR2 YYEEEE. Note on this clone: Its specificity is unknown.

The sequenced sample consisted of PBMCs. The sequence derives from a male donor in good health and CMV-seronegative. The genes are TRBV5-6 and TRBJ2-7; tentatively, D is TRBD1 (5 bases). This CDR3 reads CAWGTNNTYEQYF. CDR3 nucleotides: TGTGCCTGGGGCACTAATAATACCTACGAGCAGTACTTC.